One sample yielded the 5 T cell receptor beta chains listed below, sequenced in a study of a mutant IDH1 vaccine in newly diagnosed glioma. Time point here: baseline, week 1 (first vaccination visit). The treatment here: pre-vaccination baseline after standard-of-care therapy. Assay: immunoSEQ multiplex PCR; the TCRdb copy retains only in-frame clones and omits some. The data contain about 92,000 clones, roughly 78% of them seen just once; the ten biggest clones take up roughly 6.9%. The source material was PBMCs, sampled from a glioma patient treated with radiotherapy, temozolomide or both. All receptors derive from a man in his forties or fifties with glioma.

V is TRBV27 and J is TRBJ2-3, with 8 bases lining up with TRBD1. Per germline, CDR1 MNHEY and CDR2 SMNVEV (reference sequence). The CDR3 spans 14 residues. After removal of 5 bases from V and 6 bases from J, the junction contained 7 bases not matched to a gene. The CDR3 region has the DNA TGTGCCAGCAGTAGGACAGGGAGGACCGATACGCAGTATTTT. As protein: CASSRTGRTDTQYF.

The chain employs TRBV25-1 and TRBJ1-2; tentative D call: TRBD1 (6 bases). Trimming removed 9 bases from V and 4 bases from J, with 18 bases in between. The germline CDR1 and CDR2 sequences are MGHDK and SYGVNS. The CDR3 contains 14 residues. The CDR3 reads CASFDTGKGYGYTF. DNA of the CDR3: TGTGCCAGTTTTGACACAGGGAAAGGCTATGGCTACACCTTC.

A few counts support this clone. The chain uses TRBV30 and TRBJ2-2; D is unresolved. This CDR3 is 13 amino acids long. The V and J ends lost 2 bases and 7 bases respectively, with 11 bases between them. CDR1 and CDR2 from the germline V gene are GTSNPN and SVGIG (reference sequence). In nucleotides, the CDR3 is TGTGCCTGGAGTAAACAGAGGCTCGGGGAGCTGTTTTTT. Translating it yields CAWSKQRLGELFF.

CDR3 sequence: CAISESFLAWDTGELFF. The CDR3 bases are TGTGCCATCAGTGAGTCGTTTCTAGCTTGGGACACCGGGGAGCTGTTTTTT. This chain links TRBV10-3 with TRBJ2-2; tentative D call: TRBD2 (5 bases). The length of the CDR3 is 17 residues. The V gene lost 0 bases and the J gene lost 3 bases, with 14 bases spanning the gap. CDR1 ENHRY and CDR2 SYGVKD come from the germline V gene.

This chain connects TRBV28 to TRBJ2-7, with D hard to call. The CDR3 loop spans 12 amino acids. Germline V lookup: CDR1 MDHEN, CDR2 SYDVKM. V shed 6 bases and J shed 7 bases, with 13 bases lying between them. The CDR3 DNA reads as TGTGCCAGCAGGCGCAACAACCGGGAGCAGTACTTC. Translation: CASRRNNREQYF.